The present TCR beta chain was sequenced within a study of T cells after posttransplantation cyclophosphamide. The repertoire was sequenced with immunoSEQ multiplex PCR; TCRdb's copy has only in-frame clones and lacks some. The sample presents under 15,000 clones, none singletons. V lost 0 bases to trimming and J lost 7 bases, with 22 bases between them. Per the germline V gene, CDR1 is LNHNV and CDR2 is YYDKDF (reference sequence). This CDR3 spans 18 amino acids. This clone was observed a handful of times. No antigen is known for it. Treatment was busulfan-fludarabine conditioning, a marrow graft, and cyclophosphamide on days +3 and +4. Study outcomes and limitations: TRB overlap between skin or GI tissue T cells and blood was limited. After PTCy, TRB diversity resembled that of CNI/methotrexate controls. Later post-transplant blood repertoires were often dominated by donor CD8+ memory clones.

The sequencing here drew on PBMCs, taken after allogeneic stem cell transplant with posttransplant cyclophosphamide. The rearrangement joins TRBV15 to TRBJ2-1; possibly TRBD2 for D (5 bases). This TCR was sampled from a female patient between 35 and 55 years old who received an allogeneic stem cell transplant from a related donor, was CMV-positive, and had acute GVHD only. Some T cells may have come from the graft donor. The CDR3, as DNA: TGTGCCACCAGCAGAGATCTTCTGATGGAGCGGAGAACTAATGAGCAGTTCTTC. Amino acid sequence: CATSRDLLMERRTNEQFF.